These 8 T cell receptor beta chains were all obtained from the same sample, sequenced in a study of T cell changes during pregnancy in multiple sclerosis. The assay was immunoSEQ multiplex PCR, and TCRdb's table has in-frame clones only and misses some. The sample contains around 78,000 clones, roughly 91% of which appear only once. The sample was peripheral blood, taken in the third trimester of pregnancy. The receptor source for this set is a female donor in good health, enrolled as a control in a pregnancy study.

This sequence joins TRBV7-9 and TRBJ1-1; 9 bases agree with TRBD1. The CDR3 loop spans 13 amino acids. CDR1 is SEHNR and CDR2 is FQNEAQ in the germline V gene (reference sequence). The V gene end was trimmed by 0 bases and the J gene end by 10 bases; junction bases not matched to a gene: 3. Here the CDR3 reads CASSLAGQGRAFF. DNA for the CDR3: TGTGCCAGCAGCTTAGCCGGACAGGGGAGAGCTTTCTTT.

The rearrangement uses TRBV14 and TRBJ2-7; D perhaps matches TRBD2 (5 bases). Germline CDR1 is SGHDN and CDR2 is FVKESK. V lost 1 base and J 0 bases, leaving 10 bases between the germline ends. This CDR3 is built from 15 residues. DNA for the CDR3: TGTGCCAGCAGCCAAGTCCGGAGGAGCTCCTACGAGCAGTACTTC. As protein: CASSQVRRSSYEQYF.

This chain joins TRBV28 and TRBJ1-5, with TRBD1 matching 12 bases. Germline CDR1 and CDR2: MDHEN and SYDVKM. V was clipped by 4 bases and J by 5 bases; unmatched bases: 3. This CDR3 region has 15 residues. CDR3 protein: CASSSGTGGYQPQHF. CDR3 in DNA: TGTGCCAGCAGTTCCGGGACAGGGGGCTATCAGCCCCAGCATTTT.

The chain carries TRBV5-6 and TRBJ2-1; a weak D match, TRBD1 (6 bases). Germline loops: CDR1 SGHDT, CDR2 YYEEEE. Trimming took 5 bases from V and 2 from J, leaving 14 bases between them. CDR3 length: 15 residues. The CDR3 coding sequence is TGTGCCAGCAGGCCCATACAGGGCCCCTACAATGAGCAGTTCTTC. Translation gives CASRPIQGPYNEQFF.

The rearrangement joins TRBV5-4 to TRBJ1-4; a possible D gene is TRBD1 (5 bases). This CDR3 has 16 amino acids. V lost 1 base and J lost 0, with 10 bases in between. The germline CDR1 and CDR2 sequences are SGHNT and YYREEE (reference sequence). In DNA form, the CDR3 reads TGTGCCAGCAGCTTGACGGGGGACGCAACTAATGAAAAACTGTTTTTT. Amino acids: CASSLTGDATNEKLFF.

The rearrangement uses TRBV6-5 and TRBJ2-1; TRBD1 agrees at 8 bases. CDR1 and CDR2 from the germline V gene are MNHEY and SVGAGI. The V and J ends lost 5 bases and 2 bases, in that order; junction bases with no gene match: 5. The CDR3 spans 15 residues. CDR3 in DNA: TGTGCCAGCAGTCCCGGGACAGGAGCCTACAATGAGCAGTTCTTC. It is translated as CASSPGTGAYNEQFF.

The rearrangement uses TRBV7-9 and TRBJ1-2, with 9 nucleotides matching TRBD1. Germline CDR1 reads SEHNR; CDR2 reads FQNEAQ (reference sequence). V lost 5 bases to trimming and J lost 4 bases; unmatched junction nucleotides: 5. The length of the CDR3 is 14 residues. The CDR3 nucleotides read TGTGCCAGCAGCCCGACAGGGGGGTCCTATGGCTACACCTTC. This encodes CASSPTGGSYGYTF.

V and J are TRBV7-2 and TRBJ1-3, with 7 bases fitting TRBD1. The CDR3 loop spans 18 amino acids. CDR1 is SGHTA and CDR2 is FQGNSA in the germline V gene. V was pared by 5 bases and J by 0 bases, with 13 bases of the junction left unmatched. Here the CDR3 reads CASSRRTTGWDSGNTIYF. For the CDR3, the DNA is TGTGCCAGCAGCCGACGAACGACAGGGTGGGACTCTGGAAACACCATATATTTT.